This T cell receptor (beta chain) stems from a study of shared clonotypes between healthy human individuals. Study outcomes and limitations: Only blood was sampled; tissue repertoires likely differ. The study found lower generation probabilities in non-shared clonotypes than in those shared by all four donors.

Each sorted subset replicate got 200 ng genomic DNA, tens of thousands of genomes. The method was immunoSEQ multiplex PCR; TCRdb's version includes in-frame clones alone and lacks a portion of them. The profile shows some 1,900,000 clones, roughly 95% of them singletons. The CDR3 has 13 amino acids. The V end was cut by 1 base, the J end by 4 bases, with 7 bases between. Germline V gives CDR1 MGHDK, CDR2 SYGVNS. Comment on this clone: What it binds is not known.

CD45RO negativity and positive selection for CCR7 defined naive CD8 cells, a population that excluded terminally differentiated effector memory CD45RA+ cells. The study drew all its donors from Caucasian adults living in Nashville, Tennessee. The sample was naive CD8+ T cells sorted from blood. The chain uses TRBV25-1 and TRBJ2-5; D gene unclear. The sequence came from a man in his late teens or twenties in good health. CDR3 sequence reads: CASSELERETQYF. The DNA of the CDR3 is TGTGCCAGCAGTGAATTAGAGAGAGAGACCCAGTACTTC.